This TCR beta chain was found in a study of blood T cell repertoires in COVID-19. Overall study context: COVID-19 samples collected from the United States, Italy and Spain covered acute and convalescent phases. Sample material is recorded as cDNA or gDNA derived from T cells, B-cell-depleted T cells, or PBMCs.

CDR3 length equals 15 residues. The V end lost 0 bases, the J end lost 0 bases, and 7 bases lay between the germline ends. The germline CDR1 and CDR2 sequences are SGDLS and YYNGEE. Per the original data handling: Counts of nucleated cells, estimated from reference gene primer amplification, were obtained. Repertoires were generated with immunoSEQ multiplex PCR, while TCRdb's copy carries only in-frame clones and drops some. The D gene and trimming were derived from the DNA, and the V and J assignments and clone size from that table. The sample holds under 95,000 clones, around four fifths seen once.

The chain employs TRBV9 and TRBJ2-4; no reliable D call. Sequenced: peripheral blood. The TCR sequence derives from a man in his 70s with acute or convalescent COVID-19. CDR3 residues: CASSVVAIAKNIQYF. The CDR3 DNA follows: TGTGCCAGCAGCGTAGTGGCCATAGCCAAAAACATTCAGTACTTC. The full variable domain, completed using reference TRBV9 and TRBJ2-4, is DSGVTQTPKHLITATGQRVTLRCSPRSGDLSVYWYQQSLDQGLQFLIQYYNGEERAKGNILERFSAQQFPDLHSELNLSSLELGDSALYFCASSVVAIAKNIQYFGAGTRLSVL.